This T cell receptor (beta chain) comes out of a study of blood T cell repertoires in COVID-19. Study context: Material from acute and convalescent COVID-19 was sourced from the United States, Italy and Spain. T cells, B-cell-depleted T cells, or PBMCs supplied cDNA or gDNA.

This CDR3 region has 14 residues. Trimming stripped 8 bases from V and 2 bases from J, with 15 bases between. Germline-derived CDR1 and CDR2 are MDHEN and SYDVKM. As originally analysed: Estimation of nucleated cell counts relied on the amplification of reference gene primers. Sequencing was performed with immunoSEQ multiplex PCR; in TCRdb, only in-frame clones are kept and a portion is missing. V and J calls plus clone size are reproduced from that table; the DNA served to infer D and trimming. The sample shows 300,000 to 400,000 clones, around 87% of them seen only once. The sample was peripheral blood. The chain is built from TRBV28 and TRBJ1-2; the D is unclear. The receptor was derived from a man aged 50 to 59 with active or convalescent COVID-19. The DNA of the CDR3 is TGTGCCAGCTCCGGAGGTGTAGGGAACTATGGCTACACCTTC. This encodes CASSGGVGNYGYTF.